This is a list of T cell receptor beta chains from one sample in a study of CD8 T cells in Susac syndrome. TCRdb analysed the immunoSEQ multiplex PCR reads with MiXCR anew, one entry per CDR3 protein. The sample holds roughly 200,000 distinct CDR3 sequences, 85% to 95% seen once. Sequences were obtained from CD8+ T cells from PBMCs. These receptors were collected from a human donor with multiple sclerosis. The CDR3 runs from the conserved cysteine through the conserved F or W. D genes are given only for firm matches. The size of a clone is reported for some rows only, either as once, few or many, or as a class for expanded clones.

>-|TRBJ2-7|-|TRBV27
CASSLAGTRYEQYF
TGTGCCAGCAGTTTAGCAGGGACGAGGTACGAGCAGTACTTC
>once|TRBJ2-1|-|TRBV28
CASSLWAQAPQEDEQFF
TGTGCCAGCAGTTTATGGGCCCAGGCACCCCAGGAGGATGAGCAGTTCTTC
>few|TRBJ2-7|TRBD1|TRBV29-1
CSVPGQGAYEQYF
TGCAGCGTGCCGGGACAGGGGGCCTACGAGCAGTACTTC
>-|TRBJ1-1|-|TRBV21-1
CASKGGKNTEAFF
TGTGCCAGCAAAGGAGGAAAGAACACTGAAGCTTTCTTT
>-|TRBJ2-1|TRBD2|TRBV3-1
CASSHGLAGIEQFF
TGTGCCAGCAGCCACGGACTAGCGGGGATAGAGCAGTTCTTC
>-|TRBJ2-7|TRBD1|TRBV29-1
CSVVPDRAYEQYF
TGCAGCGTTGTACCCGACAGGGCCTACGAGCAGTACTTC
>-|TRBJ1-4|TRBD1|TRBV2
CASIGTGDGEKLFF
TGTGCCAGCATCGGGACAGGGGATGGGGAAAAACTGTTTTTT
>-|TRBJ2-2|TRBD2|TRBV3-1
CASSLELAGVLAGELFF
TGTGCCAGCAGCCTAGAACTAGCGGGAGTTCTCGCCGGGGAGCTGTTTTTT
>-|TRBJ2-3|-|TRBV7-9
CASSLGSGAQYF
TGTGCCAGCAGCTTAGGCTCCGGTGCGCAGTATTTT
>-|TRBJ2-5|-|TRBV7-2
CASSLALTQYF
TGTGCCAGCAGCTTAGCGTTGACCCAGTACTTC
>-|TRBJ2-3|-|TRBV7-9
CASSPVAVRADTQYF
TGTGCCAGCAGCCCAGTAGCGGTCCGCGCAGATACGCAGTATTTT
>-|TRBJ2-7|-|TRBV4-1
CASSHVRDPPGQYF
TGCGCCAGCAGCCACGTCCGGGACCCCCCGGGGCAGTACTTC
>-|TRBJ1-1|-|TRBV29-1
CSVEDEGLGAEAFF
TGCAGCGTTGAAGATGAAGGGTTGGGGGCTGAAGCTTTCTTT
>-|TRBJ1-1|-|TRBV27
CASSSMGTEAFF
TGTGCCAGCAGTTCTATGGGAACTGAAGCTTTCTTT
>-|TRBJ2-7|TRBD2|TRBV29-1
CSVETSGNYEQYF
TGCAGCGTTGAGACTAGCGGGAACTACGAGCAGTACTTC
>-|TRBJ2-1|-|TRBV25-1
CASSFTLSQFF
TGTGCCAGCAGTTTCACCCTGAGTCAGTTCTTC
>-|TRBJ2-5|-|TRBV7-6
CASSFGSVETQYF
TGTGCCAGCAGCTTCGGGTCCGTAGAGACCCAGTACTTC
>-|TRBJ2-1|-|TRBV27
CASGTGNEQFF
TGTGCCAGCGGTACTGGGAATGAGCAGTTCTTC
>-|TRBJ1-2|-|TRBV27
CASSSPDGQGNYGYTF
TGTGCCAGCAGTTCGCCGGACGGTCAGGGGAACTATGGCTACACCTTC
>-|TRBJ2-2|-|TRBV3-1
CASSQFANSRTNTGELFF
TGTGCCAGCAGCCAATTTGCCAACAGTAGGACGAACACCGGGGAGCTGTTTTTT
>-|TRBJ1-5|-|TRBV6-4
CASRKQWESQPQHF
TGTGCCAGCAGGAAACAGTGGGAAAGTCAGCCCCAGCATTTT
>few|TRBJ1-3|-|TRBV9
CASSVGNTIYF
TGTGCCAGCAGCGTTGGAAACACCATATATTTT
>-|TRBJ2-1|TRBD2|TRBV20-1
CSAMGFPGLASEQFF
TGCAGTGCTATGGGATTTCCGGGACTAGCGAGTGAGCAGTTCTTC
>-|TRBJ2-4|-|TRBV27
CASSGGGYANIQYF
TGTGCCAGCAGTGGAGGGGGGTACGCAAACATTCAGTACTTC
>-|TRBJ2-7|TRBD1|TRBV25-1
CASSEGDRGSYEQYF
TGTGCCAGCAGTGAAGGCGACAGGGGTTCCTACGAGCAGTACTTC
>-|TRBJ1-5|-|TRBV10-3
CAISDRYSNQPQHF
TGTGCCATCAGTGACAGATATAGCAATCAGCCCCAGCATTTT
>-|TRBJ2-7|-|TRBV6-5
CASSTGSIYEQYF
TGTGCCAGCAGTACAGGCTCTATCTACGAGCAGTACTTC
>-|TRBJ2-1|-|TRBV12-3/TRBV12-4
CATGLYNEQFF
TGTGCCACCGGCCTCTACAATGAGCAGTTCTTC
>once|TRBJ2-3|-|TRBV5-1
CASSPQRIYEDTQYF
TGCGCCAGCAGCCCACAGAGGATATACGAGGATACGCAGTATTTT
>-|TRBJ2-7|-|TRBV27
CASSSGVTGNEQYF
TGTGCCAGCAGTTCCGGGGTTACAGGTAACGAGCAGTACTTC
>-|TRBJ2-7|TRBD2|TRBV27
CASSLGTTGAGDYEQYF
TGTGCCAGCAGTTTAGGAACGACCGGGGCGGGGGACTACGAGCAGTACTTC
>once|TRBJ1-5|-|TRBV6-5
CASSYNGNSNQPQHF
TGTGCCAGCAGTTACAACGGAAATAGCAATCAGCCCCAGCATTTT
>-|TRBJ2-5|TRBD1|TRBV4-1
CASSSLRGLLGETQYF
TGCGCCAGCAGTTCCCTCAGGGGGCTCCTGGGGGAGACCCAGTACTTC
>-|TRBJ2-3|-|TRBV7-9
CASSRKAGRTDTQYF
TGTGCCAGCAGCAGGAAGGCCGGTAGAACAGATACGCAGTATTTT
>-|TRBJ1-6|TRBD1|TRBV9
CASSAWDRGNYGSPLHF
TGTGCCAGCAGCGCTTGGGACAGGGGGAATTATGGCTCACCCCTCCACTTT
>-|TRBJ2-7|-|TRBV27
CASSSLPWGYEQYF
TGTGCCAGCAGTTCCCTACCGTGGGGATACGAGCAGTACTTC
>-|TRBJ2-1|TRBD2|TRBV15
CATSREGTSNEQFF
TGTGCCACCAGCAGAGAAGGGACTAGCAATGAGCAGTTCTTC
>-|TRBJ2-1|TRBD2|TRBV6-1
CASTLLAGTNNEQFF
TGTGCCAGCACCCTCCTAGCGGGAACCAACAATGAGCAGTTCTTC
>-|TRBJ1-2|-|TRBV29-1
CSVFGAFGYTF
TGCAGCGTTTTTGGAGCTTTTGGCTACACCTTC
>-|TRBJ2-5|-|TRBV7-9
CASSFQRAFFQETQYF
TGTGCCAGCAGCTTCCAGCGGGCCTTCTTCCAAGAGACCCAGTACTTC